A selection of T cell receptor beta chains follows, all from one sample in a study of siplizumab effects on memory and regulatory T cells. This table comes from immunoSEQ multiplex PCR, and its TCRdb copy is limited to in-frame clones, with some not included. Of around 100,000 clones in the sample, roughly 93% were seen once. Sequenced sample: Tregs sorted from blood. The receptors come from a human donor in good health. CDR3s include the opening cysteine and the closing phenylalanine or tryptophan. A D gene is named only where the DNA matches it firmly. The size field is filled for only some rows; it gives once, few, many or a size class.

TRBV5-1	-	-	TRBJ2-4	15	TGCGCCAGCGCCGGGGGTCTGGGAGAAGGAAACATTCAGTACTTC	CASAGGLGEGNIQYF
TRBV27	-	-	TRBJ2-3	13	TGTGCCAGCACCGCGTGGGGGAGAGGTACGCAGTATTTT	CASTAWGRGTQYF
TRBV7-2	-	-	TRBJ1-2	15	TGTGCCAGCAGCTTAACGTCTGGGCCTAGATATGGCTACACCTTC	CASSLTSGPRYGYTF
TRBV28	-	-	TRBJ2-1	15	TGTGCCAGCAGTCTAATGACTAGAGGGGCTAATGAGCAGTTCTTC	CASSLMTRGANEQFF
TRBV5-1	-	TRBD1	TRBJ2-5	15	TGCGCCAGCAGCTTGACGGGACAGGGAGCCGAGACCCAGTACTTC	CASSLTGQGAETQYF
TRBV5-8	-	-	TRBJ1-1	15	TGTGCCAGCAGCTTGTGGTTAGGGCCCGGTACTGAAGCTTTCTTT	CASSLWLGPGTEAFF
TRBV18	once	-	TRBJ1-1	13	TGTGCCAGCTCCCGGCTGGGCGACACTGAAGCTTTCTTT	CASSRLGDTEAFF
TRBV9	-	-	TRBJ1-5	13	TGTGCCAGCAGCCGCGGGGCGTATCAGCCCCAGCATTTT	CASSRGAYQPQHF
TRBV27	-	TRBD1	TRBJ1-2	16	TGTGCCAGCAGTGCCACGGGACAGAAAGTCAAGATTGGCTACACCTTC	CASSATGQKVKIGYTF
TRBV27	-	-	TRBJ2-5	15	TGTGCCAGCAGTTTAGAAGGCCAGGGCTGGGAGACCCAGTACTTC	CASSLEGQGWETQYF
TRBV4-1	-	-	TRBJ1-2	14	TGCGCCAGCAGCCAAGGGAGCAGTGGATATGGCTACACCTTC	CASSQGSSGYGYTF
TRBV5-1	-	-	TRBJ2-7	13	TGCGCCAGCAGCGCGGGGCCCACCTACGAGCAGTACTTC	CASSAGPTYEQYF
TRBV19	-	-	TRBJ2-5	13	TGTGCCAGTAGTATCAGGGCGCGGGAGACCCAGTACTTC	CASSIRARETQYF
TRBV11-2	-	-	TRBJ1-1	13	TGTGCCAGCAGCCGCGGACCCAACACTGAAGCTTTCTTT	CASSRGPNTEAFF
TRBV5-8	-	-	TRBJ1-5	13	TGTGCCAGCAGCTCGTCTGACTCTCAGCCCCAGCATTTT	CASSSSDSQPQHF
TRBV19	-	TRBD1	TRBJ1-5	15	TGTGCCAGTAATCAGGGACAGGGACGATCACAGCCCCAGCATTTT	CASNQGQGRSQPQHF
TRBV7-8	-	TRBD2	TRBJ2-1	15	TGTGCCAGCAGCTTAGATCTAGCGGGTTACAATGAGCAGTTCTTC	CASSLDLAGYNEQFF
TRBV7-9	-	-	TRBJ1-4	17	TGTGCCAGCAGCGGCACCCGAGGGGGGACAACTAATGAAAAACTGTTTTTT	CASSGTRGGTTNEKLFF
TRBV30	-	-	TRBJ2-7	12	TGTGCCTGGAGTGTATACGGCTACGAGCAGTACTTC	CAWSVYGYEQYF
TRBV5-6	-	-	TRBJ2-7	13	TGTGCCAGCAGCCATGACAACGCCTACGAGCAGTACTTC	CASSHDNAYEQYF
TRBV2	-	-	TRBJ1-2	10	TGTGCCAGCAGTGGAGATGGCTACACCTTC	CASSGDGYTF
TRBV5-6	-	TRBD2	TRBJ2-5	17	TGTGCCAGCAGCTTCCGGCCTAGCGGGGCCGTCCAAGAGACCCAGTACTTC	CASSFRPSGAVQETQYF
TRBV10-3	-	TRBD1	TRBJ1-1	13	TGTGCCATCAGTGGAAGACAGGGCCAATTTGCTTTCTTT	CAISGRQGQFAFF
TRBV2	-	-	TRBJ1-2	12	TGTGCCAGCAGAGGGACTTCTTATGGCTACACCTTC	CASRGTSYGYTF
TRBV19	-	-	TRBJ1-1	12	TGTGCCAGTAGTACAGGCGGATATGGGGCTTTCTTT	CASSTGGYGAFF
TRBV18	-	TRBD2	TRBJ2-7	16	TGTGCCAGCTCACCAGGGACTAGCGGAGGCCGTGGCGAGCAGTACTTC	CASSPGTSGGRGEQYF
TRBV5-1	-	-	TRBJ1-2	14	TGCGCCAGCAGCCTCGGGACAACTAACTATGGCTACACCTTC	CASSLGTTNYGYTF
TRBV10-3	-	-	TRBJ2-6	14	TGTGCCATCAGCGTTCTATCTGGGGCCAACGTCCTGACTTTC	CAISVLSGANVLTF
TRBV30	-	-	TRBJ1-1	13	TGTGCCTGGAGGTGGGGCGCGGACACTGAAGCTTTCTTT	CAWRWGADTEAFF
TRBV6-5	-	TRBD1	TRBJ2-7	12	TGTGCCAGCAGCAGGGGGCGAAGTGAGCAGTACTTC	CASSRGRSEQYF
TRBV5-6	-	TRBD2	TRBJ2-1	14	TGTGCCAGCAGCGTTGAGGGAGGGCCCGATGAGCAGTTCTTC	CASSVEGGPDEQFF
TRBV2	-	TRBD1	TRBJ1-5	13	TGTGCCAGCAGGGCAGGGGGCTCTCAGCCCCAGCATTTT	CASRAGGSQPQHF
TRBV7-2	-	TRBD2	TRBJ2-3	19	TGTGCCAGCAGCTTAGCGATACTAGCGGGAGGCACATTACATGATACGCAGTATTTT	CASSLAILAGGTLHDTQYF
TRBV13	-	-	TRBJ1-4	14	TGTGCCAGCAGCTTACGCAGGGCGAATGAAAAACTGTTTTTT	CASSLRRANEKLFF
TRBV5-1	once	-	TRBJ1-1	13	TGCGCCAGCCGAAATTCAGGGAGGCCTGAAGCTTTCTTT	CASRNSGRPEAFF
TRBV5-1	-	-	TRBJ1-2	13	TGCGCCAGCCGGGACACTTTAAACTATGGCTACACCTTC	CASRDTLNYGYTF
TRBV15	-	TRBD1	TRBJ1-5	16	TGTGCCACCAGCAGAAAGACAGGGTTAAGCAATCAGCCCCAGCATTTT	CATSRKTGLSNQPQHF
TRBV18	few	-	TRBJ1-1	9	TGTGCCAGCTCACCACCACCCGGCTTT	CASSPPPGF
TRBV11-3	-	TRBD2	TRBJ2-7	12	TGTGCCAGCAGCCCCGCGGGGGACGAGCAGTACTTC	CASSPAGDEQYF
TRBV19	-	-	TRBJ1-5	14	TGTGCCAGTAGTTTGGACAGTCGCAATCAGCCCCAGCATTTT	CASSLDSRNQPQHF
TRBV2	once	-	TRBJ2-7	14	TGTGCCAGCAGTTCACCGGCAGGGTCCTACGAGCAGTACTTC	CASSSPAGSYEQYF
TRBV4-2	-	-	TRBJ1-1	12	TGTGCCAGCAGCCCTGTTAGGGGGGAAGCTTTCTTT	CASSPVRGEAFF